The 25 T cell receptor beta chains listed next were all sequenced from one sample in a study of shared clonotypes between healthy human individuals. Assay used: immunoSEQ multiplex PCR; TCRdb lists only in-frame clones, some missing. The table lists roughly 2.1 million clones, under 95% of them singletons, with about 1.8% in the top ten. The naive CD8 population came from CD45RO-negative cells selected for CCR7, without terminally differentiated effector memory CD45RA+ cells. The material sequenced was naive CD8+ T cells from PBMCs. The receptors come from a man in his late teens or twenties in good health. Some clones in this sample may be carry-over from other donors' samples.

The rearrangement joins TRBV5-1 to TRBJ1-2, with D hard to call. The CDR3 contains 18 residues. Trimming took 0 bases from V and 2 from J, leaving 20 bases between them. Germline CDR1 is SGHRS and CDR2 is YFSETQ. As DNA, the CDR3 is TGCGCCAGCAGCTTGGCTCATAATCCCCGTGCCAGCAACTATGGCTACACCTTC. It yields the protein CASSLAHNPRASNYGYTF.

This clone was counted once. The CDR3 DNA reads as TGTGCCAGCAGTCCCGGGACAGGGCCCTATGAGCAGTTCTTC. Protein sequence: CASSPGTGPYEQFF. The gene calls are TRBV6-5 and TRBJ2-1; 9 bases map to TRBD1. The V and J ends lost 5 bases and 8 bases, in that order; junction bases with no gene match: 7. Germline loops: CDR1 MNHEY, CDR2 SVGAGI. The length of the CDR3 is 14 residues.

V gene TRBV13 combines with J gene TRBJ2-2, with TRBD1 matching 8 bases. The CDR3 runs 16 residues. Looked up from germline, CDR1 is PRHDT and CDR2 is FYEKMQ (reference sequence). Trimming took 5 bases from V and 7 from J; bases not matched to a gene: 12. CDR3 DNA sequence: TGTGCCAGCAGCCCAGCCGGGACAGGCGTGTTCGGGGAGCTGTTTTTT. Translated: CASSPAGTGVFGELFF. The complete variable domain, with remaining parts taken from reference TRBV13 and TRBJ2-2, reads AAGVIQSPRHLIKEKRETATLKCYPIPRHDTVYWYQQGPGQDPQFLISFYEKMQSDKGSIPDRFSAQQFSDYHSELNMSSLELGDSALYFCASSPAGTGVFGELFFGEGSRLTVL.

Remarks on this clone: This same CDR3 is encoded by further DNA sequences in the sample. The chain joins TRBV4-1 to TRBJ2-7; TRBD2 might be the D (6 bases). CDR3 length: 14 amino acids. Looked up from germline, CDR1 is MGHRA and CDR2 is YSYEKL. The germline V and J ends were trimmed by 3 bases and 2 bases, with 11 bases remaining between them. In nucleotides, the CDR3 is TGCGCCAGCAGCCATGGACTACCGACCTACGAGCAGTACTTC. It translates to CASSHGLPTYEQYF.

The rearrangement joins TRBV7-9 to TRBJ2-6; unclear D gene. The germline CDR1 and CDR2 sequences are SEHNR and FQNEAQ (reference sequence). Trimming left V 2 bases short and J 1 base short, with 18 bases between. CDR3 size: 19 residues. The CDR3 loop reads CASSLTGDAPTSGANVLTF. CDR3 bases: TGTGCCAGCAGCTTAACCGGTGACGCACCTACGTCTGGGGCCAACGTCCTGACTTTC. Variable domain in full (rest from reference TRBV7-9 and TRBJ2-6): DTGVSQNPRHKITKRGQNVTFRCDPISEHNRLYWYRQTLGQGPEFLTYFQNEAQLEKSRLLSDRFSAERPKGSFSTLEIQRTEQGDSAMYLCASSLTGDAPTSGANVLTFGAGSRLTVL.

This clone was seen a handful of times. This sequence joins TRBV28 and TRBJ2-7; D is undetermined. The germline V gene has CDR1 MDHEN and CDR2 SYDVKM. Between the trimmed V and J ends, which lost 5 bases and 2 bases, there was a span of 7 bases. CDR3 length equals 12 residues. CDR3 DNA: TGTGCCAGCAGTCCTGCCCCCTACGAGCAGTACTTC. It specifies CASSPAPYEQYF.

This chain joins TRBV12-5 and TRBJ2-2, with unresolved D. Germline V gene lookup returns CDR1 LGHNT and CDR2 FRNRAP. This CDR3 comprises 15 residues. The ends were cut back, 0 bases at V and 4 bases at J, with 9 bases in the middle. The CDR3 region is CASGLVFMGTGELFF. CDR3 in DNA: TGTGCTAGTGGTTTGGTTTTTATGGGCACCGGGGAGCTGTTTTTT.

The gene calls are TRBV6-5 and TRBJ2-1; tentative D call: TRBD2 (5 bases). Per the germline V gene, CDR1 is MNHEY and CDR2 is SVGAGI. Trimming removed 5 bases from V and 8 bases from J, with 16 bases in between. The CDR3 length is 14 residues. CDR3 coding DNA: TGTGCCAGCAGTCCGCAGATCCCCGGGGATGAGCAGTTCTTC. Its protein product is CASSPQIPGDEQFF.

The gene calls are TRBV7-9 and TRBJ1-2; 7 nucleotides agree with TRBD1. The CDR3 consists of 14 residues. CDR1 SEHNR and CDR2 FQNEAQ come from the germline V gene (reference sequence). Trimming at V came to 5 bases and at J to 6 bases, leaving 9 bases not matched to a gene. The CDR3 spells CASSDTGVLNGYTF. The CDR3 DNA is TGTGCCAGCAGCGACACAGGGGTACTGAATGGCTACACCTTC.

The genes are TRBV5-1 and TRBJ2-5; no clear D. V was pared by 0 bases and J by 4 bases, with 7 bases between. The CDR3 spans 13 residues. CDR1 is SGHRS and CDR2 is YFSETQ in the germline V gene. CDR3 loop: CASSLVLLETQYF. The CDR3 nucleotides are TGCGCCAGCAGCTTGGTTTTATTAGAGACCCAGTACTTC.

The rearrangement links TRBV7-9 to TRBJ2-1; TRBD2 agrees at 12 bases. The J segment lost 5 bases and the V segment lost 0 bases, leaving 5 bases of the junction unmatched. This CDR3 is built from 17 residues. Germline V gene data show CDR1 as SEHNR and CDR2 as FQNEAQ (reference sequence). DNA for the CDR3: TGTGCCAGCAGCTTAGCTCTAGCGGGAGGGCCGCACAATGAGCAGTTCTTC. This translates into CASSLALAGGPHNEQFF.

V usage is TRBV11-3 and J usage is TRBJ2-1; TRBD2 matches at 7 bases. The V gene's germline CDR1 is SGHNT and CDR2 YENEEA. CDR3 size: 15 residues. The V gene end was trimmed by 3 bases and the J gene end by 3 bases; junction bases not matched to a gene: 5. DNA of the CDR3: TGTGCCAGCAGCTTTGGCCAGCGGGGCTACAATGAGCAGTTCTTC. This encodes CASSFGQRGYNEQFF.

The V gene is TRBV27, the J gene TRBJ2-7; 7 bases map to TRBD2. The germline V gene has CDR1 MNHEY and CDR2 SMNVEV (reference sequence). The CDR3 contains 13 residues. The V segment lost 7 bases and the J segment 4 bases; nucleotides outside the gene matches: 7. The CDR3 bases are TGTGCCAGCACCTCGACAGCGGGGTACGAGCAGTACTTC. This encodes CASTSTAGYEQYF.

J is TRBJ1-2 and V is TRBV15; 7 nucleotides match TRBD1. Germline V gene data show CDR1 as LNHNV and CDR2 as YYDKDF (reference sequence). With V trimmed by 4 bases and J by 4 bases, 3 bases remained unmatched. The CDR3 spans 13 residues. The CDR3 DNA reads as TGTGCCACCAGCACGAGACAGGGCTATGGCTACACCTTC. It yields the protein CATSTRQGYGYTF.

The chain is built from TRBV7-6 and TRBJ2-1, with 10 nucleotides matching TRBD1. Germline trimming cut 5 bases from V and 2 bases from J; bases unmatched to any gene: 6. From germline, CDR1 is SGHVS and CDR2 FNYEAQ. The CDR3 covers 16 residues. CDR3 residues: CASSIRQGAAYNEQFF. The CDR3 DNA reads TGTGCCAGCAGCATCCGACAGGGGGCCGCCTACAATGAGCAGTTCTTC.

The chain combines TRBV11-2 with TRBJ1-2; D remains unclear. Germline CDR1 is SGHAT and CDR2 is FQNNGV. Trimming cost V 0 bases and J 4 bases, with 6 bases left between them. The CDR3 sequence is 13 residues long. CDR3 nucleotide sequence: TGTGCCAGCAGCTTAGAGGGGATCTATGGCTACACCTTC. This sequence encodes CASSLEGIYGYTF.

This clone showed up just a few times. V is TRBV5-6 and J is TRBJ1-1; D gene ambiguous. Trimming cost V 3 bases and J 3 bases, with 12 bases left between them. The CDR3 has 14 amino acids. Germline V gene data show CDR1 as SGHDT and CDR2 as YYEEEE. CDR3 amino acids: CASSSTGRYTEAFF. The CDR3 DNA is TGTGCCAGCAGCTCAACTGGGAGATACACTGAAGCTTTCTTT.

The gene calls are TRBV7-2 and TRBJ2-1, with a weak D call TRBD2 (6 bases). This CDR3 has 19 amino acids. Germline V gene lookup returns CDR1 SGHTA and CDR2 FQGNSA. V was pared by 10 bases and J by 9 bases, with 37 bases between. This chain's CDR3 is CAIPSGRERADEVLTEQFF. In DNA form, the CDR3 reads TGTGCCATTCCCTCAGGGCGCGAGCGGGCCGATGAGGTGTTGACTGAGCAGTTCTTC. The complete variable domain, with remaining parts taken from reference TRBV7-2 and TRBJ2-1, reads GAGVSQSPSNKVTEKGKDVELRCDPISGHTALYWYRQSLGQGLEFLIYFQGNSAPDKSGLPSDRFSAERTGGSVSTLTIQRTQQEDSAVYLCAIPSGRERADEVLTEQFFGPGTRLTVL.

V is TRBV11-2 and J is TRBJ1-1; possibly TRBD1 for D (6 bases). CDR3 size: 15 residues. The V and J ends lost 2 bases and 4 bases respectively, with 14 bases between them. The germline V gene encodes CDR1 SGHAT and CDR2 FQNNGV. The CDR3 DNA reads TGTGCCAGCAGCTTAACAGGGTATTCGGTCACTGAAGCTTTCTTT. The encoded protein is CASSLTGYSVTEAFF.

V usage is TRBV7-3 and J usage is TRBJ2-2; 7 bases agree with TRBD2. CDR1 SGHTA and CDR2 FQGTGA come from the germline V gene. The V and J ends lost 5 bases and 6 bases, in that order; junction bases with no gene match: 12. This CDR3 has 16 amino acids. The CDR3, as DNA: TGTGCCAGCAGCCCCCGCGGCGGGAGTATGGCCGGGGAGCTGTTTTTT. This sequence encodes CASSPRGGSMAGELFF.

V usage is TRBV7-8 and J usage is TRBJ1-2; a weak D match, TRBD1 (5 bases). The CDR3 consists of 15 residues. Germline V gives CDR1 SGHVS, CDR2 FQNEAQ. V shed 5 bases and J shed 4 bases, with 17 bases lying between them. The chain's CDR3 is CASSPGGTPLYGYTF. CDR3 nucleotides: TGTGCCAGCAGCCCGGGGGGAACCCCCCTCTATGGCTACACCTTC. The full variable domain, in which reference TRBV7-8 and TRBJ1-2 provide the parts outside the CDR3, is GAGVSQSPRYKVAKRGQDVALRCDPISGHVSLFWYQQALGQGPEFLTYFQNEAQLDKSGLPSDRFFAERPEGSVSTLKIQRTQQEDSAVYLCASSPGGTPLYGYTFGSGTRLTVV.

This clone has just a few counts. The J gene is TRBJ1-5, the V gene TRBV5-5, with 8 bases identical to TRBD1. V was pared by 5 bases and J by 4 bases, with 5 bases of the junction left unmatched. The CDR3 runs to 14 residues. Per the germline V gene, CDR1 is SGHKS and CDR2 is YYEKEE (reference sequence). The CDR3 bases are TGTGCCAGCAGTCCGGACAGGGTGAATCAGCCCCAGCATTTT. Its translation: CASSPDRVNQPQHF. Using reference TRBV5-5 and TRBJ1-5 for the parts outside the CDR3, the full variable domain is DAGVTQSPTHLIKTRGQQVTLRCSPISGHKSVSWYQQVLGQGPQFIFQYYEKEERGRGNFPDRFSARQFPNYSSELNVNALLLGDSALYLCASSPDRVNQPQHFGDGTRLSIL.

CDR3 region: CASSLGPPGMHQETQYF. CDR3 bases: TGTGCCAGCAGCTTAGGCCCCCCGGGGATGCACCAAGAGACCCAGTACTTC. This chain connects TRBV7-3 to TRBJ2-5; tentatively, D is TRBD2 (5 bases). Germline loops: CDR1 SGHTA, CDR2 FQGTGA. Between the trimmed V and J ends, which lost 2 bases and 0 bases, there was a span of 16 bases. The CDR3 runs to 17 residues.

V gene TRBV10-3 combines with J gene TRBJ1-5; perhaps TRBD1 as D (5 bases). CDR3 size: 13 residues. V shed 10 bases and J shed 2 bases, with 12 bases lying between them. Germline-derived CDR1 and CDR2 are ENHRY and SYGVKD. The CDR3: CAKTEWRNQPQHF. CDR3 DNA sequence: TGTGCCAAGACAGAGTGGCGCAATCAGCCCCAGCATTTT.

V is TRBV5-4 and J is TRBJ1-3; D uncertain. Deletions cut 4 bases from V and 15 bases from J, with 11 bases between. Per the germline V gene, CDR1 is SGHNT and CDR2 is YYREEE (reference sequence). The CDR3 is made up of 10 amino acids. DNA for the CDR3: TGTGCCAGCAGCCCGGATAGCGAATATTTT. Encoded protein: CASSPDSEYF. The variable domain in full, with the rest retrieved from reference TRBV5-4 and TRBJ1-3, is ETGVTQSPTHLIKTRGQQVTLRCSSQSGHNTVSWYQQALGQGPQFIFQYYREEENGRGNFPPRFSGLQFPNYSSELNVNALELDDSALYLCASSPDSEYFGEGSWLTVV.